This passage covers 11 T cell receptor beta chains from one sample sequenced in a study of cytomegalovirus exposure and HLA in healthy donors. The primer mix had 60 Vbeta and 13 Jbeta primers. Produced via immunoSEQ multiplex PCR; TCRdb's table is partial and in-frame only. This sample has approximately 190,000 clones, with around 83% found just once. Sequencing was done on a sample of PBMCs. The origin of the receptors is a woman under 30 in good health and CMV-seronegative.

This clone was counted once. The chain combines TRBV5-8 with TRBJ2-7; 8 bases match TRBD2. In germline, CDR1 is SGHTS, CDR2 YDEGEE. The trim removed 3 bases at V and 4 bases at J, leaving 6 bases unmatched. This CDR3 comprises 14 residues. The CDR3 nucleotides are TGTGCCAGCAGCTGGACGGGGGGGAGGTACGAGCAGTACTTC. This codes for CASSWTGGRYEQYF.

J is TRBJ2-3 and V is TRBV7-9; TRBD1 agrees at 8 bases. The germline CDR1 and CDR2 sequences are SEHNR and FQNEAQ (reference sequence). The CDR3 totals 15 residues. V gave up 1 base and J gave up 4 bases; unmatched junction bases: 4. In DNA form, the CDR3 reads TGTGCCAGCAGCTTAGTCAACAGGGGGGCAGATACGCAGTATTTT. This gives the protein CASSLVNRGADTQYF.

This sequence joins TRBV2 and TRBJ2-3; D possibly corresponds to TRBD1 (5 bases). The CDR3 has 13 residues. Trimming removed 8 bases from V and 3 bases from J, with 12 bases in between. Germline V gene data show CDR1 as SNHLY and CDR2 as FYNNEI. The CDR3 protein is CASQLRETDTQYF. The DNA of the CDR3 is TGTGCCAGCCAGCTCAGGGAAACAGATACGCAGTATTTT.

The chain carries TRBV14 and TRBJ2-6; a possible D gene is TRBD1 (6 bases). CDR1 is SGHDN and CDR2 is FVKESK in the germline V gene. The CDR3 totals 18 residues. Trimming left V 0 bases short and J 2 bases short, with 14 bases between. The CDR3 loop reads CASSQESGRGPGANVLTF. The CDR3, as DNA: TGTGCCAGCAGCCAAGAAAGTGGCAGGGGCCCTGGGGCCAACGTCCTGACTTTC.

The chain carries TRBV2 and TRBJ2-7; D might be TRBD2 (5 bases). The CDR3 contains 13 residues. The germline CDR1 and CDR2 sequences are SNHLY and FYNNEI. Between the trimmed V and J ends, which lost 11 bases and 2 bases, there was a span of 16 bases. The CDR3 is CARSRESTYEQYF. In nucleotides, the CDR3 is TGTGCCCGGTCGAGGGAGTCGACCTACGAGCAGTACTTC.

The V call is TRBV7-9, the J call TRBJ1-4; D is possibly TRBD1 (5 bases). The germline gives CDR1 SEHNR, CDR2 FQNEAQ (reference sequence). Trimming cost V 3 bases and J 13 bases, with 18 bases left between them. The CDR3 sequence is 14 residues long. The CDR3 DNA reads TGTGCCAGCAGCTTTGACAGTCCCCGGATAAGACTGTTTTTT. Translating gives CASSFDSPRIRLFF.

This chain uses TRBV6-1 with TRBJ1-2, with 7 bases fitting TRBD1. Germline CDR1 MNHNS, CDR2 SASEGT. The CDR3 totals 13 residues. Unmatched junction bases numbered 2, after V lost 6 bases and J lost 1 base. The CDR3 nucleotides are TGTGCCAGCAGCCGGGACAGTAACTATGGCTACACCTTC. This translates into CASSRDSNYGYTF.

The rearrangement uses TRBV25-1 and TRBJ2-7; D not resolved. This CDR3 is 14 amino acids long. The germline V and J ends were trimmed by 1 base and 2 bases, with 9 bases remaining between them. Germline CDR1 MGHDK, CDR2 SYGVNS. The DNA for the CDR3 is TGTGCCAGCAGTGAATTACCAGCGCCCTACGAGCAGTACTTC. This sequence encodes CASSELPAPYEQYF.

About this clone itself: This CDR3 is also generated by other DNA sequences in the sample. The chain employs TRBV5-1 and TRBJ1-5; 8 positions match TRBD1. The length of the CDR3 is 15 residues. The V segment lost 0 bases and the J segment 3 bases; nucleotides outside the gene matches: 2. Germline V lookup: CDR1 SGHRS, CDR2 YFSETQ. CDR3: CASSLGTGYNQPQHF. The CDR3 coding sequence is TGCGCCAGCAGCTTGGGGACAGGGTACAATCAGCCCCAGCATTTT.

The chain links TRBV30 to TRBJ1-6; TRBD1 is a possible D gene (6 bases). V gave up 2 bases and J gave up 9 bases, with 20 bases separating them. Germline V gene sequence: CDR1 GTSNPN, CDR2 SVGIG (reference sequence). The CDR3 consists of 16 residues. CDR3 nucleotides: TGTGCCTGGAGTCCTGCCCGGACAGTGCAAGGTTCACCCCTCCACTTT. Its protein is CAWSPARTVQGSPLHF.

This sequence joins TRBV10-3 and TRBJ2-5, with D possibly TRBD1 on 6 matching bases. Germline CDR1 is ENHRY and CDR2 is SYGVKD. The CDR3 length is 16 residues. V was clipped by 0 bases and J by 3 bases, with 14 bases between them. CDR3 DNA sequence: TGTGCCATCAGTGAGTCGAACCCCAGGGGCAAAGAGACCCAGTACTTC. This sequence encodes CAISESNPRGKETQYF.